This T cell receptor (beta chain) comes out of a study of blood T cell repertoires in COVID-19. This clone came up once. Germline CDR1 reads LNHDA; CDR2 reads SQIVND (reference sequence). The CDR3 totals 14 residues. Trimming pared 3 bases from V and 2 bases from J, leaving 10 bases between. Sequencing was performed with immunoSEQ multiplex PCR; in TCRdb, only in-frame clones are kept and a portion is missing. The repertoire has approximately 100,000 clones, approximately 90% of them found once; the top ten carry approximately 3.1%. The gene calls are TRBV19 and TRBJ1-1; no clear D gene. The source is a middle-aged man in a cohort sampled during active COVID-19. Input material: peripheral blood. CDR3 sequence: CASSISISNTEAFF. The CDR3 DNA sequence: TGTGCCAGTAGTATCAGTATCAGTAACACTGAAGCTTTCTTT.